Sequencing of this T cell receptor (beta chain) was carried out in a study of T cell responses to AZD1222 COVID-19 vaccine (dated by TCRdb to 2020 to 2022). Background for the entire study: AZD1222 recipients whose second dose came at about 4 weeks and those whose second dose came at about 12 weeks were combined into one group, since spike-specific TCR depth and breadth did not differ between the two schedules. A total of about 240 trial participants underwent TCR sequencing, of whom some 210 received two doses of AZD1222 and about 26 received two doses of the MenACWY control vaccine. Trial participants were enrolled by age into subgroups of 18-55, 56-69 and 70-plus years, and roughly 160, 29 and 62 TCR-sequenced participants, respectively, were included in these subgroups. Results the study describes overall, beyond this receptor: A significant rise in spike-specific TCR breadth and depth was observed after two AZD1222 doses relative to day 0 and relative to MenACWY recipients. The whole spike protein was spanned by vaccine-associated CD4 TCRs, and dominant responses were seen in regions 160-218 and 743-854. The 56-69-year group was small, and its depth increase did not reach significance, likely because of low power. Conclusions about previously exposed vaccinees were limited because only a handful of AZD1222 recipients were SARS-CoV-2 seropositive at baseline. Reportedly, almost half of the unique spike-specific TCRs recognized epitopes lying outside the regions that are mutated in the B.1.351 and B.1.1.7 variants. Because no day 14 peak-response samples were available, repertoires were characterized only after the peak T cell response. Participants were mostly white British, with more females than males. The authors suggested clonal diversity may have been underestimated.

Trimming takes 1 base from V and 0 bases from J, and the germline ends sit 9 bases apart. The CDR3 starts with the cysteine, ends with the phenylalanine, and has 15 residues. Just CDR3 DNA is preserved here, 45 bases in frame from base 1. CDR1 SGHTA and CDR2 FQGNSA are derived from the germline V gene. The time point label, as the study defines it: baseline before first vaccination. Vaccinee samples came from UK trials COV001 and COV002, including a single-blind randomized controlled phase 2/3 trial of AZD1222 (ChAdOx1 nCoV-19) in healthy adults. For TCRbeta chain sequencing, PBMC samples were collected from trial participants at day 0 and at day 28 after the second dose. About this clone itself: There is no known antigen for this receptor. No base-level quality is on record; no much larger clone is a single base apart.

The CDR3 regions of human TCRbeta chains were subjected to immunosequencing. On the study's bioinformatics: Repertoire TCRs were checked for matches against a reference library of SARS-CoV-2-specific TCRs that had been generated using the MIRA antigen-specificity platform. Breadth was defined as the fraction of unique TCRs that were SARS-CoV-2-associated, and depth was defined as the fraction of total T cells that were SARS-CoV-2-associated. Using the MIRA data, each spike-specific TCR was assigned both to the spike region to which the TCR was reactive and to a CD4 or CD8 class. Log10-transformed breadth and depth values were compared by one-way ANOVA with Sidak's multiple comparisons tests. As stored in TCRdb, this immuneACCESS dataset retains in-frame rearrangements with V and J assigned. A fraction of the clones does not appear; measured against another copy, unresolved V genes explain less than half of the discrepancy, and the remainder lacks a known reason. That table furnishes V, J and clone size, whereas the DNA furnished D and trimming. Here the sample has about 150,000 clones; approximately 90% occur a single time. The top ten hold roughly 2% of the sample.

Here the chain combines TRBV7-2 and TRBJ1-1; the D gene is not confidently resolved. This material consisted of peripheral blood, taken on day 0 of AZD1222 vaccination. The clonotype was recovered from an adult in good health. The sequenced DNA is TGTGCCAGCAGCTTAGATGCAGTCATGAACACTGAAGCTTTCTTT. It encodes CASSLDAVMNTEAFF.